The table lists the clone carrying this TCR beta chain with a count of one. Original processing methods: Reference gene primer amplification in the assay estimated nucleated cell counts. Generated by immunoSEQ multiplex PCR, the TCRdb table keeps only in-frame clones and is missing some. From that table come the V and J calls and clone size; the DNA was used to work out D and trimming. The data contain roughly 20,000 clones, 89% of them singletons. The CDR3 extends over 15 amino acids. Unmatched junction bases numbered 3, after V lost 1 base and J lost 4 bases. CDR1 and CDR2 from the germline V gene are LGHDT and YNNKEL (reference sequence). The sample originates from a study of blood T cell repertoires in COVID-19. Across the whole study: COVID-19 samples collected from the United States, Italy and Spain covered acute and convalescent phases.

This TCR was sampled from a human donor with active COVID-19. The donor label of this sample is uncertain. The chain uses TRBV3-1 (or the pseudogene TRBV3-2) and TRBJ2-3; 9 bases match TRBD2. Sample: peripheral blood. CDR3 region: CASSQGRGGADTQYF. For the CDR3, the DNA is TGTGCCAGCAGCCAAGGGCGGGGGGGGGCAGATACGCAGTATTTT.